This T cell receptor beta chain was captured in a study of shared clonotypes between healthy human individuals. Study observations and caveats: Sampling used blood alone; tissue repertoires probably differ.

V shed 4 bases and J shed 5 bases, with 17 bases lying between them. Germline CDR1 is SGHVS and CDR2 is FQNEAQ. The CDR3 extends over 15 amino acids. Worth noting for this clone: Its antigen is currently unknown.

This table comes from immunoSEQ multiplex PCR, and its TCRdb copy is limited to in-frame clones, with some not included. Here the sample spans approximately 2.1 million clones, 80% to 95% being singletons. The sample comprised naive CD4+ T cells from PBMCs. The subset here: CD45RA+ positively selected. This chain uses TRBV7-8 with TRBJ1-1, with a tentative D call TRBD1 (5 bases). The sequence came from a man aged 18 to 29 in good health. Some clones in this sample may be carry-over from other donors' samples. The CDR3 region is CASSSNPLTGTEAFF. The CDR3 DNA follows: TGTGCCAGCAGCTCAAACCCACTTACAGGTACTGAAGCTTTCTTT.